The 28 T cell receptor beta chains below come from one sample, sequenced in a study of tumor-infiltrating lymphocytes in oesophageal squamous cell carcinoma. TCRdb called the PCR reads again in MiXCR, with one record for every CDR3 protein. This repertoire shows just over 15,000 distinct CDR3 sequences, 40% to 60% found once; its top ten account for around 17%. Sequencing was done on a sample of esophageal tumor tissue. The source is a male donor with esophageal squamous cell carcinoma.

The V call is TRBV6-7, the J call TRBJ2-7, with D maybe TRBD1 (5 bases). The assigned J gene may be wrong: the sequence end matches TRBJ1-2 better. TRBV6-7 is filed as an ORF, its function uncertain. This CDR3 has 15 residues. The CDR3: CASKLPGTYSSGYTF. The CDR3 DNA sequence: TGTGCCAGCAAGTTACCTGGGACGTATTCCTCCGGCTACACCTTC.

The chain combines TRBV28 with TRBJ2-4; no reliable D call. The J call is uncertain, as TRBJ2-7 better fits the DNA end. The CDR3 spans 12 residues. Looked up from germline, CDR1 is MDHEN and CDR2 is SYDVKM. This CDR3 reads CASRGVTYEQYF. CDR3 DNA: TGTGCCAGCAGAGGAGTTACCTACGAGCAGTACTTC.

The chain is built from TRBV7-8 and TRBJ2-5, with D unresolved. The J call may not be correct, given that the DNA end is closer to TRBJ2-1. CDR1 SGHVS and CDR2 FQNEAQ come from the germline V gene. The CDR3 contains 17 residues. CDR3 sequence (DNA): TGTGCCAGCAGCCTGGGAACGTTAAAAAGCTCCTACAATGAGCAGTTCTTC. Translating gives CASSLGTLKSSYNEQFF.

The chain carries TRBV7-6 and TRBJ1-4; possibly TRBD1 for D (6 bases). V was shortened by 1 base and J by 0 bases, with 9 bases between the two germline ends. The CDR3 extends over 16 amino acids. Germline V gene data show CDR1 as SGHVS and CDR2 as FNYEAQ. CDR3 nucleotides: TGTGCCAGCAGCTTAGGCGGGGGGCCAACTAATGAAAAACTGTTTTTT. Protein product: CASSLGGGPTNEKLFF. The full variable domain, rest sourced from reference TRBV7-6 and TRBJ1-4, is GAGVSQSPRYKVTKRGQDVALRCDPISGHVSLYWYRQALGQGPEFLTYFNYEAQQDKSGLPNDRFSAERPEGSISTLTIQRTEQRDSAMYRCASSLGGGPTNEKLFFGSGTQLSVL.

CDR3 protein: CASRIGTAQETQYF. The DNA of the CDR3 is TGCGCCAGCAGGATCGGGACAGCACAAGAGACCCAGTACTTC. The chain combines TRBV5-1 with TRBJ2-5; 7 bases match TRBD1. The germline gives CDR1 SGHRS, CDR2 YFSETQ. The CDR3 has 14 residues. The junction had 6 bases not matched to a gene; V was cut back by 5 bases and J by 2 bases.

As concerns this clonotype: A junction boundary mismatches the germline segment, possibly from a read error. J is TRBJ2-1 and V is TRBV27; D remains ambiguous. The DNA end lines up better with TRBJ2-7; the J call may be wrong. Germline V gene lookup returns CDR1 MNHEY and CDR2 SMNVEV (reference sequence). The CDR3 spans 12 residues. The CDR3 spells CTSSLLAHEQYF. The DNA for the CDR3 is TGCACCAGCAGTTTATTAGCCCACGAGCAGTACTTC.

This clonotype showed up many times. J is TRBJ2-1 and V is TRBV6-1; a possible D gene is TRBD1 (5 bases). Germline V CDR1 and CDR2: MNHNS, SASEGT. This CDR3 has 18 amino acids. V lost 6 bases and J 0 bases, leaving 21 bases between the germline ends. The CDR3 sequence is CASSPRVGQLGSYNEQFF. The DNA for the CDR3 is TGTGCCAGCAGCCCCAGGGTAGGGCAGCTTGGCTCCTACAATGAGCAGTTCTTC.

This clonotype has a handful of counts. The chain couples TRBV7-8 to TRBJ2-7; D is possibly TRBD1 or TRBD2 (5 bases each). The DNA matches TRBJ2-5 better at its end, which makes the J call doubtful. Germline CDR1 and CDR2: SGHVS and FQNEAQ. The CDR3 extends over 13 amino acids. CDR3 residues: CASSRDQGETQYF. Here the CDR3 DNA reads TGTGCCAGCAGCCGGGACCAAGGGGAGACCCAGTACTTC.

The chain couples TRBV6-5 to TRBJ2-5; weak D call: TRBD2 (6 bases). With the DNA end fitting TRBJ2-1 better, the J assignment may be wrong. CDR3 length equals 11 residues. Per germline, CDR1 MNHEY and CDR2 SVGAGI. CDR3 sequence (DNA): TGTGCCAGCCTTGGGGGGAATGAGCAGTTCTTC. It encodes CASLGGNEQFF.

Concerning this clonotype: The conserved phenylalanine or tryptophan normally closing the CDR3 is absent here, so this likely arose from a read error. It is unclear where the CDR3 begins or ends on the DNA, so no DNA is shown, and the CDR3 is as TCRdb lists it. The chain carries TRBV7-9 and TRBJ2-5; TRBD2, the table's D call, lacks a check against the DNA. The CDR3 is 15 residues long, ends included. The germline gives CDR1 SEHNR, CDR2 FQNEAQ (reference sequence). This chain's CDR3 is CASIPSGANVLTFGN.

The chain couples TRBV7-6 to TRBJ2-3; either TRBD1 or TRBD2 may supply D (6 bases each). Trimming pared 3 bases from V and 5 bases from J, leaving 12 bases between. The CDR3 sequence is 14 residues long. The germline gives CDR1 SGHVS, CDR2 FNYEAQ. The CDR3 loop is CASSLPGAQDTQYF. Here the CDR3 DNA reads TGTGCCAGCAGCTTGCCGGGGGCGCAAGATACGCAGTATTTT.

The sample holds a few counts of this clonotype. A much more abundant neighbour one base away suggests this may be a read error. V usage is TRBV7-3 and J usage is TRBJ2-1; 8 bases are shared with TRBD2. Germline loops: CDR1 SGHTA, CDR2 FQGTGA. This CDR3 spans 14 amino acids. J lost 10 bases, V lost 6 bases, and 11 bases had no gene match. As DNA, the CDR3 is TGTGCCAGCAGACCCAGCGGGGGCTCCTACGAGCAGTTCTTC. This translates into CASRPSGGSYEQFF. Looking up the rest from reference TRBV7-3 and TRBJ2-1 gives the full variable domain: GAGVSQTPSNKVTEKGKYVELRCDPISGHTALYWYRQSLGQGPEFLIYFQGTGAADDSGLPNDRFFAVRPEGSVSTLKIQRTERGDSAVYLCASRPSGGSYEQFFGPGTRLTVL.

Only a few counts were recorded for this clonotype. The V gene is TRBV6-6, the J gene TRBJ2-1; D is ambiguous. Trimming left V 2 bases short and J 0 bases short, with 8 bases between. Germline lookup yields CDR1 MNHNY and CDR2 SVGAGI (reference sequence). The length of the CDR3 is 15 residues. The CDR3 loop reads CASSYGESSYNEQFF. Here the CDR3 DNA reads TGTGCCAGCAGTTACGGTGAAAGCTCCTACAATGAGCAGTTCTTC.

V gene TRBV19 combines with J gene TRBJ1-2, with D perhaps TRBD1 (6 bases). Trimming left V 8 bases short and J 3 bases short, with 16 bases between. Per the germline V gene, CDR1 is LNHDA and CDR2 is SQIVND (reference sequence). CDR3 size: 14 residues. The CDR3 region has the DNA TGTGCCAGTTCTACAGGGATGTGGTACTATGGCTACACCTTC. Protein product: CASSTGMWYYGYTF.

This clonotype came up a few times. A much larger clone differs by one base, so this may be a read error. J is TRBJ2-5 and V is TRBV10-3, with D possibly matching TRBD1 (6 bases). The CDR3 is 16 residues long. The germline V gene encodes CDR1 ENHRY and CDR2 SYGVKD. Trimming shortened V by 3 bases and J by 11 bases, and 25 bases separated the two germline ends. The CDR3 spells CAISDLGAGTGNEQYF. The CDR3 DNA follows: TGTGCCATCAGTGATTTGGGGGCGGGTACCGGTAATGAGCAGTACTTC.

This sequence joins TRBV27 and TRBJ2-4; D may match TRBD1 or TRBD2 (5 bases each). Trimming cost V 3 bases and J 8 bases, with 11 bases left between them. The CDR3 consists of 13 residues. The germline V gene encodes CDR1 MNHEY and CDR2 SMNVEV (reference sequence). The CDR3 nucleotides read TGTGCCAGCAGTTTGAGTAAGGGACACATTCAGTACTTC. Its protein product is CASSLSKGHIQYF.

In the case of this clonotype: Compared with germline, one end of the junction differs, possibly owing to a read error. This chain uses TRBV7-3 with TRBJ2-1; 12 nucleotides agree with TRBD2. This CDR3 contains 15 residues. Germline V gene data show CDR1 as SGHTA and CDR2 as FQGTGA. CDR3 sequence (DNA): TGTGCCAGCAGCTTGGGACTAGCGGGCACCGGGGAGCTGTACTTC. Translating gives CASSLGLAGTGELYF.

The chain employs TRBV10-1 and TRBJ2-1; unclear D gene. Germline lookup yields CDR1 WNHNN and CDR2 SYGVQD (reference sequence). The V and J ends lost 3 bases and 0 bases respectively, with 15 bases between them. This CDR3 comprises 17 residues. CDR3 loop: CASSDRWVTSSYNEQFF. The CDR3 DNA sequence: TGCGCCAGCAGTGATCGTTGGGTCACGAGCTCCTACAATGAGCAGTTCTTC.

The V call is TRBV7-3, the J call TRBJ2-1; 11 positions match TRBD2. The end of the DNA fits TRBJ2-7 better, so the J call may be wrong. Germline V gives CDR1 SGHTA, CDR2 FQGTGA. The CDR3 extends over 16 amino acids. The CDR3 region has the DNA TGTGCCAGCAGCAATAGCGGGGGGGCTACTTACAATGAGCAGTACTTC. Amino acid sequence: CASSNSGGATYNEQYF.

This clonotype was seen only a few times. The conserved final phenylalanine or tryptophan is absent from the CDR3, which likely points to a read error. The DNA is omitted, as the CDR3 cannot be located on it reliably, and the CDR3 follows TCRdb's listing. The V gene is TRBV7-8, the J gene TRBJ2-5; TRBD2 was called by the table and not checked on the DNA. Germline values: CDR1 SGHVS, CDR2 FQNEAQ. The CDR3 totals 18 residues, both ends included. Here the CDR3 reads CASSLATGTSIYEQYFGN.

The gene calls are TRBV28 and TRBJ1-1; 8 bases agree with TRBD1. Germline V gene sequence: CDR1 MDHEN, CDR2 SYDVKM. The CDR3 is made up of 13 amino acids. Trimming took 3 bases from V and 4 from J; bases not matched to a gene: 1. In DNA, the CDR3 is TGTGCCAGCAGTTTCGACAGGGGCACTGAAGCTTTCTTT. Translating gives CASSFDRGTEAFF.

This clonotype was seen just once. The V gene is TRBV6-5, the J gene TRBJ2-1; 9 bases map to TRBD2. The assigned J gene may be wrong: the sequence end matches TRBJ2-7 better. This CDR3 contains 15 residues. In germline, CDR1 is MNHEY, CDR2 SVGAGI. In nucleotides, the CDR3 is TGTGCCAGCAGCTGGGAGGTAGCGGGAGTGTACGAGCAGTACTTC. Residues: CASSWEVAGVYEQYF.

As to this clonotype: Here the CDR3 omits its conserved ending phenylalanine or tryptophan, so a read error is the likely source. No DNA is shown, since the ends of the CDR3 on it are uncertain; the CDR3 is the one TCRdb lists. The CDR3 spells CASSYYTTNL. The V gene is TRBV6-2 or TRBV6-3, the J gene TRBJ2-4. Germline CDR1 reads MNHEY; CDR2 reads SVGEGT. The CDR3 region is 10 residues in length, termini included.

This chain uses TRBV7-3 with TRBJ2-5; D gene uncertain. The CDR3 spans 13 residues. Looked up from germline, CDR1 is SGHTA and CDR2 is FQGTGA. Trimming pared 1 base from V and 2 bases from J, leaving 5 bases between. CDR3 nucleotide sequence: TGTGCCAGCAGCTTAATGGCACAAGAGACCCAGTACTTC. Translating it yields CASSLMAQETQYF.

This clonotype was detected ten times or more. The rearrangement uses TRBV12-3 or TRBV12-4 and TRBJ1-2; unclear D gene. The CDR3 loop spans 13 amino acids. V was clipped by 3 bases and J by 8 bases, with 13 bases between them. The CDR3 here is CASSFSPVDGYTF. The CDR3 DNA is TGTGCCAGCAGTTTCAGTCCCGTCGACGGCTACACCTTC.

The rearrangement links TRBV24-1 to TRBJ2-5; 7 positions match TRBD1. Germline-derived CDR1 and CDR2 are KGHDR and SFDVKD. CDR3 length equals 14 residues. Trimming cost V 3 bases and J 7 bases; bases outside gene matches: 7. In nucleotides, the CDR3 is TGTGCCACCAGTGATCCTGGGACAGAGGGGACCCAGTACTTC. Protein product: CATSDPGTEGTQYF.

In this sample, this clonotype is medium-sized. The chain is built from TRBV7-8 and TRBJ2-7, with TRBD2 identical over 8 bases. Trimming took 5 bases from V and 2 from J; bases not matched to a gene: 11. The CDR3 consists of 16 residues. Germline V gives CDR1 SGHVS, CDR2 FQNEAQ. The CDR3 here is CASSHRGGQATYEQYF. In DNA form, the CDR3 reads TGTGCCAGCAGCCACCGGGGGGGGCAGGCTACCTACGAGCAGTACTTC.

By sample share, this clonotype is medium-sized. The gene calls are TRBV28 and TRBJ2-5; 9 bases agree with TRBD1. CDR3 length: 16 amino acids. Germline V CDR1 and CDR2: MDHEN, SYDVKM. J was trimmed by 5 bases and V by 4 bases; bases with no gene match: 11. As DNA, the CDR3 is TGTGCCAGCAGTTCCGGGGGGACAGGGTATCATGAGACCCAGTACTTC. As protein: CASSSGGTGYHETQYF. The entire variable domain, with the rest obtained from reference TRBV28 and TRBJ2-5, is as follows: DVKVTQSSRYLVKRTGEKVFLECVQDMDHENMFWYRQDPGLGLRLIYFSYDVKMKEKGDIPEGYSVSREKKERFSLILESASTNQTSMYLCASSSGGTGYHETQYFGPGTRLLVL.